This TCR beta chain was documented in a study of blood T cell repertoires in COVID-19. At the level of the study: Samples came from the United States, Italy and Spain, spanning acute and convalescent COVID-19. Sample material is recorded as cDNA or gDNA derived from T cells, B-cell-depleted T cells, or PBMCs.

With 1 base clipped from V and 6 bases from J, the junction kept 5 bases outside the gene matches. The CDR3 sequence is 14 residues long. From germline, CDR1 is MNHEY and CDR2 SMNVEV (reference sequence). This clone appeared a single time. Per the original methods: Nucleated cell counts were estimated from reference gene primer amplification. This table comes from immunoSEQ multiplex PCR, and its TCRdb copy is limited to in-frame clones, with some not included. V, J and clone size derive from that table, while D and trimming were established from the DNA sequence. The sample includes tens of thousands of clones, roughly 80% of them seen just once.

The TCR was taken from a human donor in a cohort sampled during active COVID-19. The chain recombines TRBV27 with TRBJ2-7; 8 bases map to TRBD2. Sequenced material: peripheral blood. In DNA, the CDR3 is TGTGCCAGCAGTTTATGGACTAGCTCAAGCGAGCAGTACTTC. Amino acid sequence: CASSLWTSSSEQYF.